What follows describes a single T cell receptor beta chain. J lost 6 bases, V lost 5 bases, and 15 bases had no gene match. In germline, CDR1 is MNHEY, CDR2 SMNVEV (reference sequence). The CDR3 has 17 amino acids. Only in-frame clones appear in the TCRdb table, and some are missing; sequencing was by immunoSEQ multiplex PCR. The profile shows about 120,000 clones, roughly 90% of them singletons. This specimen comes from a study of T cell responses to AZD1222 COVID-19 vaccine. The sample was peripheral blood, taken 28 days after the second AZD1222 dose. The chain combines TRBV27 with TRBJ1-4, with 7 nucleotides matching TRBD1. The sequence derives from an adult who received the AZD1222 COVID-19 vaccine. This CDR3 is CASSPVSQGVGDEKLFF. CDR3 in DNA: TGTGCCAGCAGTCCCGTATCCCAGGGGGTTGGGGATGAAAAACTGTTTTTT.